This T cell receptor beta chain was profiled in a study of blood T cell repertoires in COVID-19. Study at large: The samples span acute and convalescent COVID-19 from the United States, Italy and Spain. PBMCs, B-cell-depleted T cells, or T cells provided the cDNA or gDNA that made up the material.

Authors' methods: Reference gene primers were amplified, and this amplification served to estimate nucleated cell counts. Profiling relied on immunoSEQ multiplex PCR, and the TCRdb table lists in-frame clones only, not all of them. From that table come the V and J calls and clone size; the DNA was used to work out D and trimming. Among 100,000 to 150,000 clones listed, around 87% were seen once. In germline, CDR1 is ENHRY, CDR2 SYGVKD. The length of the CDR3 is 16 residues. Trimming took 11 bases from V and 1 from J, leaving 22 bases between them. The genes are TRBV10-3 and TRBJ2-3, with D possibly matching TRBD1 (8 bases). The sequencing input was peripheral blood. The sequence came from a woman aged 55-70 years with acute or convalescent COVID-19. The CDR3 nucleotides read TGTGCCTCGCAGGGGGCCGCGGGAGAGGGCACAGATACGCAGTATTTT. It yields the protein CASQGAAGEGTDTQYF.